This T cell receptor beta chain appears in the sequencing data of a study of beta chain features in type 1 diabetes. Study details: Over all samples combined, about 99,000,000 sorted cells were examined.

Notes on the study in general: cDNA-based sequencing might over-represent cells highly expressing TCR. TCRB CDR3s were moderately but significantly shorter in Type 1 diabetes patients in all four CD4+ subsets.

A word on this clone: The target antigen is unknown.

The germline gives CDR1 SGHDT, CDR2 YYEEEE. The CDR3 runs 15 residues. V lost 0 bases and J lost 3; bases outside the gene matches: 6. Expressed TCRB transcripts were sequenced after all isolated RNA was converted to cDNA. For naive, central memory and regulatory T cell samples, reads averaged around 3.8 million. Profiling relied on immunoSEQ multiplex PCR, and the TCRdb table lists in-frame clones only, not all of them. The profile shows more than 300,000 clones, roughly a tenth of them singletons. The TCR was taken from a man younger than 40 with type 1 diabetes. Sample: central memory CD4+ T cells from blood. The chain carries TRBV5-6 and TRBJ2-7; TRBD1 aligns across 7 bases. CDR3 DNA: TGTGCCAGCAGCTTGGAAGGGGGCGGCCTCTACGAGCAGTACTTC. Translating it yields CASSLEGGGLYEQYF.